Following are 21 T cell receptor beta chains from one sample sequenced in a study of PD-1 blockade in mismatch repair-deficient tumors. The assay was immunoSEQ multiplex PCR, and TCRdb's table has in-frame clones only and misses some. This sample has roughly 79,000 clones; about 82% occur once, and the top ten carry less than 6.5%. The input for sequencing was peripheral blood, taken 44 weeks after starting pembrolizumab. These TCRs come from an adult with mismatch repair-deficient cancer.

CDR3 amino acids: CASSGTGAGEQYF. The CDR3, as DNA: TGTGCCAGCAGTGGGACAGGGGCGGGCGAGCAGTACTTC. V usage is TRBV2 and J usage is TRBJ2-7, with 9 bases aligning to TRBD1. Per the germline V gene, CDR1 is SNHLY and CDR2 is FYNNEI. J gave up 6 bases and V 4 bases, and 4 bases lay outside the gene matches. The CDR3 length is 13 residues.

With regard to this clone: The junction differs from germline at one of its ends, possibly a read error. The chain combines TRBV7-7 with TRBJ2-2, with D unclear. The germline V gene encodes CDR1 SSHAT and CDR2 FNYEAQ (reference sequence). This CDR3 is built from 15 residues. The CDR3 region has the DNA TGTGCTAGCAGCCTAAAAACTTCTGGAACCGGGGAGCTGTTTTTT. This sequence encodes CASSLKTSGTGELFF.

This clone was detected a few times. This chain connects TRBV7-8 to TRBJ2-3; 9 positions agree with TRBD2. CDR1 is SGHVS and CDR2 is FQNEAQ in the germline V gene. The V gene end was trimmed by 3 bases and the J gene end by 3 bases; junction bases not matched to a gene: 7. The CDR3 loop spans 16 amino acids. In nucleotides, the CDR3 is TGTGCCAGCAGCTTTACGGGACTAGCCTCAACAGATACGCAGTATTTT. Translation gives CASSFTGLASTDTQYF.

The V and J genes are TRBV6-1 and TRBJ1-5; D is ambiguous. The V end was cut by 8 bases, the J end by 4 bases, with 12 bases between. CDR3 length equals 13 residues. Germline V gene data show CDR1 as MNHNS and CDR2 as SASEGT. CDR3 sequence reads: CASLGGLNQPQHF. The CDR3 DNA reads as TGTGCCAGCCTAGGAGGGTTGAATCAGCCCCAGCATTTT.

This chain joins TRBV4-2 and TRBJ2-1; perhaps TRBD2 as D (5 bases). Between the trimmed V and J ends, which lost 2 bases and 0 bases, there was a span of 11 bases. This CDR3 region has 16 residues. Germline V CDR1 and CDR2: LGHNA, YNFKEQ. The CDR3 nucleotides read TGTGCCAGCAGCCAAAAAGCGGATAGCTCCTACAATGAGCAGTTCTTC. Translation gives CASSQKADSSYNEQFF.

This clone was recorded once. The V gene is TRBV30, the J gene TRBJ1-5; D not resolved. The CDR3 runs 17 residues. Germline loops: CDR1 GTSNPN, CDR2 SVGIG (reference sequence). V was trimmed by 0 bases and J by 2 bases, leaving 17 bases between them. The CDR3: CAWSVQNSLEGNQPQHF. DNA for the CDR3: TGTGCCTGGAGTGTACAAAACAGCTTAGAGGGCAATCAGCCCCAGCATTTT.

This chain connects TRBV29-1 to TRBJ2-7; 8 bases are a match to TRBD1. The CDR3 totals 15 residues. With V trimmed by 0 bases and J by 2 bases, 6 bases remained unmatched. The germline V gene has CDR1 SQVTM and CDR2 ANQGSEA. Here the CDR3 DNA reads TGCAGCGTTGAAGATAGTTGGGGACAGGCCTACGAGCAGTACTTC. Residues: CSVEDSWGQAYEQYF.

This clone has a single count. The chain is built from TRBV5-6 and TRBJ2-7; TRBD1 aligns across 8 bases. Germline loops: CDR1 SGHDT, CDR2 YYEEEE. Germline trimming cut 1 base from V and 2 bases from J; bases unmatched to any gene: 8. The CDR3 covers 16 residues. CDR3 DNA sequence: TGTGCCAGCAGCTTGAGGAGTACAGGGGGTCCCTACGAGCAGTACTTC. Its protein is CASSLRSTGGPYEQYF.

The chain joins TRBV7-3 to TRBJ2-2; D uncertain. The V end was cut by 1 base, the J end by 3 bases, with 6 bases between. This CDR3 is 14 amino acids long. Germline-derived CDR1 and CDR2 are SGHTA and FQGTGA. CDR3 DNA: TGTGCCAGCAGCTTAAAGTTAGACACCGGGGAGCTGTTTTTT. The encoded protein is CASSLKLDTGELFF.

The chain couples TRBV11-2 to TRBJ1-1; D ambiguous. V dropped 3 bases and J dropped 0 bases, with 5 bases sitting between them. Germline CDR1 SGHAT, CDR2 FQNNGV. CDR3 length equals 13 residues. CDR3 in amino acids: CASSFSMNTEAFF. The CDR3 nucleotides read TGTGCCAGCAGCTTCAGCATGAACACTGAAGCTTTCTTT.

The J gene is TRBJ2-7, the V gene TRBV7-8; D unresolved. This CDR3 has 13 amino acids. The V gene lost 2 bases and the J gene lost 4 bases, with 9 bases spanning the gap. Per the germline V gene, CDR1 is SGHVS and CDR2 is FQNEAQ. DNA for the CDR3: TGTGCCAGCAGCTTATCTCAGGTTTACGAGCAGTACTTC. Translation gives CASSLSQVYEQYF. The full variable domain, with the rest looked up from reference TRBV7-8 and TRBJ2-7, is GAGVSQSPRYKVAKRGQDVALRCDPISGHVSLFWYQQALGQGPEFLTYFQNEAQLDKSGLPSDRFFAERPEGSVSTLKIQRTQQEDSAVYLCASSLSQVYEQYFGPGTRLTVT.

V gene TRBV5-1 combines with J gene TRBJ2-7, with 10 positions matching TRBD1. Per germline, CDR1 SGHRS and CDR2 YFSETQ. V lost 0 bases and J lost 4; bases outside the gene matches: 7. CDR3 length: 16 amino acids. CDR3 protein: CASSLGRDRGKYEQYF. The CDR3 bases are TGCGCCAGCAGCTTGGGCCGGGACAGGGGAAAGTACGAGCAGTACTTC.

The CDR3 nucleotides read TGTGCCAGCAGTGAAGAGAAGGGCCTTAATGAAAAACTGTTTTTT. As protein: CASSEEKGLNEKLFF. The V gene is TRBV6-1, the J gene TRBJ1-4; D ambiguous. The CDR3 contains 15 residues. Trimming took off 1 base at V and 4 bases at J, with 10 bases between the two ends. Germline values: CDR1 MNHNS, CDR2 SASEGT.

This chain links TRBV27 with TRBJ2-3, with D tentatively TRBD1 (5 bases). The CDR3 is 17 residues long. V lost 4 bases and J lost 0, with 17 bases in between. CDR1 MNHEY and CDR2 SMNVEV come from the germline V gene (reference sequence). The CDR3 spells CASSSPFRGSSTDTQYF. Written as DNA, the CDR3 is TGTGCCAGCAGTTCCCCCTTTAGGGGAAGTAGCACAGATACGCAGTATTTT.

This chain uses TRBV11-3 with TRBJ2-7, with 11 bases lining up with TRBD2. This CDR3 has 15 residues. The V gene's germline CDR1 is SGHNT and CDR2 YENEEA. The trim removed 0 bases at V and 3 bases at J, leaving 1 base unmatched. The CDR3 sequence is CASSLELAGDYEQYF. CDR3 DNA: TGTGCCAGCAGCTTAGAACTAGCGGGAGACTACGAGCAGTACTTC.

The chain links TRBV7-2 to TRBJ1-1; D is perhaps TRBD1 (5 bases). Germline V CDR1 and CDR2: SGHTA, FQGNSA. V lost 5 bases, J lost 4 bases, and 14 bases lay in between. The length of the CDR3 is 14 residues. The CDR3 nucleotides are TGTGCCAGCAGCCCCGGCAGGGAGATCACTGAAGCTTTCTTT. Its protein is CASSPGREITEAFF.

The CDR3 nucleotides read TGTGCCTGGAGTGGCCTAACAGGGGAGGGCACTGAAGCTTTCTTT. It specifies CAWSGLTGEGTEAFF. The V and J genes are TRBV30 and TRBJ1-1; 7 bases agree with TRBD1. This CDR3 comprises 15 residues. Per germline, CDR1 GTSNPN and CDR2 SVGIG (reference sequence). The trim removed 1 base at V and 4 bases at J, leaving 9 bases unmatched.

This clone was observed a few times. The genes are TRBV7-2 and TRBJ1-2; 8 bases are a match to TRBD1. The V segment lost 4 bases and the J segment 1 base; nucleotides outside the gene matches: 8. Per the germline V gene, CDR1 is SGHTA and CDR2 is FQGNSA. The CDR3 is 16 amino acids. The CDR3 sequence: CASSSAGTGVNYGYTF. The CDR3 nucleotides are TGTGCCAGCAGCTCGGCCGGGACAGGAGTTAACTATGGCTACACCTTC.

The J gene is TRBJ2-1, the V gene TRBV5-1; tentative D call: TRBD2 (6 bases). In germline, CDR1 is SGHRS, CDR2 YFSETQ. V was shortened by 6 bases and J by 4 bases, with 20 bases between the two germline ends. The CDR3 has 16 residues. CDR3 in amino acids: CASKVVGSGDYNEQFF. CDR3 nucleotides: TGCGCCAGCAAGGTGGTGGGTAGCGGAGATTACAATGAGCAGTTCTTC.

The V call is TRBV19, the J call TRBJ2-1; 8 bases agree with TRBD2. The CDR3 spans 16 residues. J was trimmed by 8 bases and V by 4 bases; bases with no gene match: 13. The germline CDR1 and CDR2 sequences are LNHDA and SQIVND (reference sequence). The CDR3 spells CASSKYGREVGDEQFF. In DNA form, the CDR3 reads TGTGCCAGTAGTAAGTACGGGAGGGAGGTTGGCGATGAGCAGTTCTTC.

The rearrangement joins TRBV21-1 to TRBJ2-3; the table names TRBD2, a call not compared with the DNA. TRBV21-1 is a known pseudogene. The CDR3 loop spans 18 amino acids. DNA for the CDR3: TGTGCCAGCAGCAAAGAAACTCAACTAGCGGGAGGGCGAAATACGCAGTATTTT. It encodes CASSKETQLAGGRNTQYF.